Listed below are T cell receptor beta chains from one sample, sequenced in a study of blood T cell repertoires in COVID-19. Produced via immunoSEQ multiplex PCR; TCRdb's table is partial and in-frame only. Of fewer than 250,000 clones detected, approximately 90% appear once; the ten largest clones hold just over 2.5%. Material: PBMCs or T cells enriched from blood (not recorded which). The source is a woman in her 30s with acute COVID-19. CDR3s include the opening cysteine and the closing phenylalanine or tryptophan.

TRBJ1-1,TRBV7-9,CASSLDRGLSIAEAFF
TRBJ1-1,TRBV6-5,CASSYRLMNTEAFF
TRBJ2-2,TRBV18,CASSPPFLGGATGELFF
TRBJ2-2,TRBV5-1,CASSLAAGAGGTGELFF
TRBJ2-7,TRBV6-5,CATTNPGGYEQYF
TRBJ1-3,TRBV4-1,CASSQLRGRTGGNTIYF
TRBJ1-1,TRBV3-1/TRBV3-2,CASSRGTFTEAFF
TRBJ1-3,TRBV5-6,CASSFGGARNTIYF
TRBJ2-1,TRBV18,CASSPPAGGPNEQFF
TRBJ2-4,TRBV15,CATSRRASGGLAKNIQYF
TRBJ1-5,TRBV5-6,CASSLRTGAQPQHF
TRBJ2-7,TRBV6-2/TRBV6-3,CASSYSPGVSEQYF
TRBJ1-5,TRBV27,CASRNGGSNQPQHF
TRBJ2-3,TRBV4-2,CASSQERGTDTQYF
TRBJ2-3,TRBV2,CASIGTGADTQYF